The 13 T cell receptor beta chains presented below share a single source sample, sequenced in a study of cytomegalovirus exposure and HLA in healthy donors. A multiplex PCR was run with 60 Vbeta primers and 13 Jbeta primers. The repertoire was sequenced with immunoSEQ multiplex PCR; TCRdb's copy has only in-frame clones and lacks some. The sample has under 200,000 clones, roughly nine tenths seen once; the top ten hold 0.75% to 0.95%. The sequencing input was PBMCs. The receptors were gathered from a woman between 25 and 40 years old in good health and CMV-seronegative.

The V and J genes are TRBV27 and TRBJ2-7; D uncertain. Trimming removed 3 bases from V and 3 bases from J, with 9 bases in between. This CDR3 spans 13 amino acids. Germline CDR1 MNHEY, CDR2 SMNVEV (reference sequence). The CDR3 spells CASSFAVGYEQYF. The CDR3 coding sequence is TGTGCCAGCAGTTTTGCGGTTGGCTACGAGCAGTACTTC.

The rearrangement joins TRBV27 to TRBJ2-4; 9 bases are a match to TRBD1. Germline values: CDR1 MNHEY, CDR2 SMNVEV (reference sequence). V lost 6 bases, J lost 9 bases, and 15 bases stayed unmatched. This CDR3 has 16 residues. The CDR3 reads CASRPETGTGSSIQYF. In DNA, the CDR3 is TGTGCCAGCAGACCGGAAACCGGGACAGGGTCTAGCATTCAGTACTTC.

The gene calls are TRBV28 and TRBJ2-4; 8 nucleotides line up with TRBD1. V trimming: 6 bases; J trimming: 5 bases; junction bases outside the gene matches: 6. CDR1 MDHEN and CDR2 SYDVKM come from the germline V gene. The CDR3 totals 14 residues. The CDR3 region is CASRPGQAENIQYF. For the CDR3, the DNA is TGTGCCAGCAGACCGGGACAGGCGGAAAACATTCAGTACTTC. The full variable domain, completed using reference TRBV28 and TRBJ2-4, is DVKVTQSSRYLVKRTGEKVFLECVQDMDHENMFWYRQDPGLGLRLIYFSYDVKMKEKGDIPEGYSVSREKKERFSLILESASTNQTSMYLCASRPGQAENIQYFGAGTRLSVL.

V usage is TRBV7-2 and J usage is TRBJ1-4; D unresolved. With 3 bases removed from V and 4 bases from J, the gap between germline ends came to 15 bases. The CDR3 length is 16 residues. Per the germline V gene, CDR1 is SGHTA and CDR2 is FQGNSA. In DNA, the CDR3 is TGTGCCAGCAGCTTTGGCAGCCCCCGGGGTAATGAAAAACTGTTTTTT. Translating it yields CASSFGSPRGNEKLFF.

This rearrangement joins TRBV18 to TRBJ2-7, with 7 bases that match TRBD1. With 3 bases clipped from V and 0 bases from J, the junction kept 8 bases outside the gene matches. Germline assignment: CDR1 KGHSH and CDR2 LQKENI. This CDR3 region has 16 residues. The CDR3 bases are TGTGCCAGCTCACCGCCTTCCAGGGGGAGCTCCTACGAGCAGTACTTC. It encodes CASSPPSRGSSYEQYF.

The chain combines TRBV10-1 with TRBJ2-3; the match to TRBD2 covers 9 bases. The CDR3 spans 15 residues. CDR1 is WNHNN and CDR2 is SYGVQD in the germline V gene (reference sequence). V dropped 2 bases and J dropped 3; count of bases not matched to a gene: 3. CDR3 nucleotides: TGCGCCAGCAGTGAGGGGCGGGGGGGGACAGATACGCAGTATTTT. Encoded protein: CASSEGRGGTDTQYF.

This sequence joins TRBV5-8 and TRBJ2-2; D possibly corresponds to TRBD1 (6 bases). From germline, CDR1 is SGHTS and CDR2 YDEGEE. This CDR3 spans 16 amino acids. Trimming took off 0 bases at V and 1 base at J, with 10 bases between the two ends. This chain's CDR3 is CASSLETGVNTGELFF. The CDR3, as DNA: TGTGCCAGCAGCTTGGAGACAGGAGTGAACACCGGGGAGCTGTTTTTT.

V usage is TRBV5-1 and J usage is TRBJ2-7; 9 bases line up with TRBD2. V shed 7 bases and J 4 bases; nucleotides not matched to a gene: 6. Per germline, CDR1 SGHRS and CDR2 YFSETQ. The length of the CDR3 is 13 residues. The CDR3 spells CASCRGGDYEQYF. In DNA form, the CDR3 reads TGCGCCAGCTGTCGCGGGGGGGATTACGAGCAGTACTTC.

The chain couples TRBV7-7 to TRBJ2-1; 7 bases are a match to TRBD2. Germline CDR1 is SSHAT and CDR2 is FNYEAQ (reference sequence). V dropped 2 bases and J dropped 8; count of bases not matched to a gene: 9. The CDR3 totals 15 residues. The CDR3 loop is CASSLLGGWGDEQFF. The CDR3 nucleotides read TGTGCCAGCAGCTTACTCGGGGGGTGGGGAGATGAGCAGTTCTTC.

The chain links TRBV7-9 to TRBJ2-2, with D maybe TRBD1 (5 bases). The V end lost 5 bases, the J end lost 3 bases, and 16 bases lay between the germline ends. CDR3 size: 16 residues. The V gene's germline CDR1 is SEHNR and CDR2 FQNEAQ (reference sequence). CDR3 residues: CASSVSTQGDTGELFF. Written as DNA, the CDR3 is TGTGCCAGCAGCGTCTCGACGCAAGGGGACACCGGGGAGCTGTTTTTT. Looking up the rest from reference TRBV7-9 and TRBJ2-2 gives the full variable domain: DTGVSQNPRHKITKRGQNVTFRCDPISEHNRLYWYRQTLGQGPEFLTYFQNEAQLEKSRLLSDRFSAERPKGSFSTLEIQRTEQGDSAMYLCASSVSTQGDTGELFFGEGSRLTVL.

This chain links TRBV5-4 with TRBJ2-5; TRBD2 is a possible D gene (6 bases). Between the trimmed V and J ends, which lost 4 bases and 7 bases, there was a span of 20 bases. Germline lookup yields CDR1 SGHNT and CDR2 YYREEE (reference sequence). CDR3 length equals 15 residues. Here the CDR3 reads CASSAPGTEGTTQYF. The CDR3 DNA reads as TGTGCCAGCAGCGCACCCGGGACTGAGGGGACGACCCAGTACTTC.

This chain connects TRBV18 to TRBJ2-2; maybe TRBD2 (5 bases). The V gene lost 6 bases and the J gene lost 2 bases, with 16 bases spanning the gap. Germline-derived CDR1 and CDR2 are KGHSH and LQKENI. CDR3 length: 16 amino acids. Here the CDR3 DNA reads TGTGCCAGCTCCCGGGCCGGACTTCTAAACACCGGGGAGCTGTTTTTT. Its protein product is CASSRAGLLNTGELFF.

The chain is built from TRBV19 and TRBJ2-5; the match to TRBD2 covers 7 bases. The V and J ends lost 7 bases and 5 bases, in that order; junction bases with no gene match: 13. Germline V gene sequence: CDR1 LNHDA, CDR2 SQIVND (reference sequence). The CDR3 covers 15 residues. The CDR3 DNA follows: TGTGCCAGTATGGGGGGAAGGGGAGGGAGCGAGACCCAGTACTTC. Its protein is CASMGGRGGSETQYF.